Shown below are 2 T cell receptor beta chains from a single sample sequenced in a study of blood T cell repertoires in COVID-19. Using immunoSEQ multiplex PCR, the repertoire was profiled, and TCRdb retains in-frame clones only, with some absent. The sample carries 100,000 or so clones, approximately 82% recorded once. Material: peripheral blood. The receptor source for this set is a woman of 80 years or more with acute or convalescent COVID-19.

The J gene is TRBJ1-5, the V gene TRBV12-1; the DNA was not used to check the table's D call, TRBD1. TRBV12-1 is a pseudogene. The CDR3 runs to 16 residues. The CDR3 sequence: CASSFRGHASNQPQHF. The CDR3 nucleotides read TGTGCCAGCAGCTTCAGGGGGCATGCGAGCAATCAGCCCCAGCATTTT.

This clone has only one observation. The chain combines TRBV2 with TRBJ1-4, with 9 bases fitting TRBD1. Germline V CDR1 and CDR2: SNHLY, FYNNEI. The CDR3 is 13 residues long. The V gene end was trimmed by 9 bases and the J gene end by 8 bases; junction bases not matched to a gene: 7. The DNA for the CDR3 is TGTGCCAGACAACAGGGGGCAGGGGAAAAACTGTTTTTT. It codes for CARQQGAGEKLFF.